These 7 T cell receptor beta chains originate from one sample sequenced in a study of somatic mutations in cytotoxic T cells in rheumatoid arthritis. Measured with immunoSEQ multiplex PCR; TCRdb has only the in-frame clones, and not every one. The sample carries about 2,300 clones, 85% recorded once. The sequenced material came from CD8+ T cells sorted from blood. These TCRs come from a woman aged 65 to 85 with rheumatoid arthritis.

The chain uses TRBV9 and TRBJ2-3; 9 nucleotides match TRBD2. Trimming at V came to 3 bases and at J to 4 bases, leaving 9 bases not matched to a gene. The germline V gene has CDR1 SGDLS and CDR2 YYNGEE. The CDR3 contains 16 residues. CDR3 region: CASSAIAGERADTQYF. The CDR3 DNA reads as TGTGCCAGCAGCGCAATAGCGGGAGAACGAGCAGATACGCAGTATTTT. Drawing the rest from reference TRBV9 and TRBJ2-3, the complete variable domain is DSGVTQTPKHLITATGQRVTLRCSPRSGDLSVYWYQQSLDQGLQFLIQYYNGEERAKGNILERFSAQQFPDLHSELNLSSLELGDSALYFCASSAIAGERADTQYFGPGTRLTVL.

This clone was recorded once. This chain connects TRBV6-5 to TRBJ2-1, with D possibly TRBD1 on 6 matching bases. The CDR3 has 16 residues. CDR1 MNHEY and CDR2 SVGAGI come from the germline V gene. V was clipped by 0 bases and J by 0 bases, with 9 bases between them. CDR3 in amino acids: CASSYSGGSSYNEQFF. DNA for the CDR3: TGTGCCAGCAGTTACTCTGGGGGCAGCTCCTACAATGAGCAGTTCTTC.

In this sample, this clone turned up a few times. The chain couples TRBV2 to TRBJ2-3; 10 bases agree with TRBD2. Losses at the gene ends were 9 bases for V and 2 bases for J; bases not matched to a gene: 5. Germline CDR1 reads SNHLY; CDR2 reads FYNNEI. This CDR3 has 14 amino acids. This CDR3 reads CASTSGNYTDTQYF. The DNA of the CDR3 is TGTGCCAGTACTAGCGGGAACTACACAGATACGCAGTATTTT.

This clone was observed once. This rearrangement joins TRBV25-1 to TRBJ1-4; 7 bases match TRBD1. With V trimmed by 6 bases and J by 5 bases, 9 bases remained unmatched. Germline lookup yields CDR1 MGHDK and CDR2 SYGVNS. This CDR3 spans 15 amino acids. The CDR3 bases are TGTGCCAGCAGAGACCCAGGGGGAATAAATGAAAAACTGTTTTTT. Residues: CASRDPGGINEKLFF.

The chain carries TRBV4-1 and TRBJ2-1; no clear D. The germline V gene has CDR1 MGHRA and CDR2 YSYEKL. This CDR3 contains 15 residues. Trimming pared 1 base from V and 7 bases from J, leaving 14 bases between. The CDR3 region has the DNA TGCGCCAGCAGCCAAGGGCTAGGCGTAGAGAATGAGCAGTTCTTC. It encodes CASSQGLGVENEQFF.

The CDR3 loop is CASSPVRDSYEQYF. The CDR3, as DNA: TGTGCCAGCTCCCCCGTTCGGGACTCCTACGAGCAGTACTTC. This rearrangement joins TRBV7-9 to TRBJ2-7; D possibly corresponds to TRBD2 (5 bases). V gave up 8 bases and J gave up 0 bases, with 14 bases separating them. Per germline, CDR1 SEHNR and CDR2 FQNEAQ (reference sequence). The CDR3 is made up of 14 amino acids.

The chain uses TRBV7-3 and TRBJ2-7; D is ambiguous. This CDR3 is built from 14 residues. The germline V and J ends were trimmed by 5 bases and 2 bases, with 13 bases remaining between them. Germline V gene lookup returns CDR1 SGHTA and CDR2 FQGTGA. CDR3 sequence (DNA): TGTGCCAGCAGCCCTGAGCGAGACCCCTACGAGCAGTACTTC. Residues: CASSPERDPYEQYF.